This TCR beta chain was documented in a study of blood T cells in healthy people across ages. Across the whole study: Template switching picked up about one barcoded beta molecule for each two T cells.

V lost 1 base, J lost 0 bases, and 20 bases lay in between. Germline V CDR1 and CDR2: DFQATT, SNEGSKA (reference sequence). This CDR3 is 18 amino acids long. A second PCR of 7 to 11 cycles used a sample-barcoded 5' primer and a J-beta primer mix. Each CDR3 protein gets one entry after TCRdb re-called the 5' RACE reads with MiXCR. The table records around 850,000 distinct CDR3 sequences, 35% to 40% of them present only once. This clonotype was picked up a small number of times. The individuals who served as donors were healthy Caucasians living in Russia, aged about 6 to 90. The sample taken for sequencing was blood. The V gene is TRBV20-1, the J gene TRBJ2-3; D might be TRBD1 (6 bases). This clonotype was sampled from a young man in good health. The CDR3 region has the DNA TGCAGTGCTAGAGGATTCCAGGGGCGAATAGGGAGCACAGATACGCAGTATTTT. Amino acid sequence: CSARGFQGRIGSTDTQYF.